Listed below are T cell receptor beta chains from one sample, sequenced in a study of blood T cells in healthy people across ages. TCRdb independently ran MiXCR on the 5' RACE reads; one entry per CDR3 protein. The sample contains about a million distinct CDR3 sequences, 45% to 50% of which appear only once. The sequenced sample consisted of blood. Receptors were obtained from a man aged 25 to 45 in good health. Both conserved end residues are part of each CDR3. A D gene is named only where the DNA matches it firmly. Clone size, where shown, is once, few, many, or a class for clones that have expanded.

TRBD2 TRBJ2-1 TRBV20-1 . CSATGTSGRAGQFF TGCAGTGCAACCGGGACTAGCGGGAGGGCCGGGCAGTTCTTC
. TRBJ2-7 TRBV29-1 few CSVVSGFSYEQYF TGCAGCGTTGTGTCCGGCTTTTCCTACGAGCAGTACTTC
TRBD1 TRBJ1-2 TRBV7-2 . CASSLGMTGDARGYTF TGTGCCAGCAGCTTAGGGATGACAGGGGATGCGCGCGGCTACACCTTC
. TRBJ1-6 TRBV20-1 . CSLRTVSSYNSPLHF TGCAGTCTCCGGACAGTAAGCTCCTATAATTCACCCCTCCACTTT
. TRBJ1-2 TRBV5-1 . CASSLVVGSNYGYTF TGCGCCAGCAGCTTGGTGGTGGGCTCTAACTATGGCTACACCTTC
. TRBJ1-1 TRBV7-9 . CASSSEYRATEAFF TGTGCCAGCTCCTCAGAATACCGGGCCACTGAAGCTTTCTTT
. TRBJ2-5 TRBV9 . CASSVDWQETQYF TGTGCCAGCAGCGTAGATTGGCAAGAGACCCAGTACTTC
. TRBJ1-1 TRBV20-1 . CSARTDLNTEAFF TGCAGTGCTCGGACTGACCTGAACACTGAAGCTTTCTTT
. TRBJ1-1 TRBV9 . CASSPSGGSTEAFF TGTGCCAGCAGCCCTAGCGGGGGTAGCACTGAAGCTTTCTTT
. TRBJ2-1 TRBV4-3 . CASSQDYGGANNNEQFF TGCGCCAGCAGCCAAGACTACGGCGGGGCGAATAACAATGAGCAGTTCTTC